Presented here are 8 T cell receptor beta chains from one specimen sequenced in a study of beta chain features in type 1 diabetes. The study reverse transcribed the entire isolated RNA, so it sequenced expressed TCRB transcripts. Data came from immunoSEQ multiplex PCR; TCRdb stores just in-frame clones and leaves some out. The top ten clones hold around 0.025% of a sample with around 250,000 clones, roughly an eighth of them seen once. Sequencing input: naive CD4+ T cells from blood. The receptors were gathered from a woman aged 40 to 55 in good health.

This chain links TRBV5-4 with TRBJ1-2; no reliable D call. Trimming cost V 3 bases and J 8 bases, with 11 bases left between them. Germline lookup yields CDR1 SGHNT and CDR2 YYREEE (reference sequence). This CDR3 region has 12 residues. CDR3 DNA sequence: TGTGCCAGCAGCTCCTCGCCGGGGGGCTACACCTTC. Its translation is CASSSSPGGYTF.

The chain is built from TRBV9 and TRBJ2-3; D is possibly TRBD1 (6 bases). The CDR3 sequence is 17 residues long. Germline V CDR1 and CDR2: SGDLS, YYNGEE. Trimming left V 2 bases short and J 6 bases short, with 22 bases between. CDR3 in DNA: TGTGCCAGCAGCGTCACCCCCATGACCACAGGGCTGGATACGCAGTATTTT. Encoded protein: CASSVTPMTTGLDTQYF.

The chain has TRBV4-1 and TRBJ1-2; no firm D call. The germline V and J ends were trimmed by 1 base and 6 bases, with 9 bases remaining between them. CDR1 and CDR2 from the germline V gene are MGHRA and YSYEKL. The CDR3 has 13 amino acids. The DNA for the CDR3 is TGCGCCAGCAGCCAAGGGGTAGGAGATGGCTACACCTTC. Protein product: CASSQGVGDGYTF.

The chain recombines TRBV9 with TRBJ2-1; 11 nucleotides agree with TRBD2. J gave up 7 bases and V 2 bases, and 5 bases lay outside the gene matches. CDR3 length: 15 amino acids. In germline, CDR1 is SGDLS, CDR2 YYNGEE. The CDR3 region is CASSVSGGALNEQFF. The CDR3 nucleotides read TGTGCCAGCAGCGTTAGCGGGGGGGCTCTAAATGAGCAGTTCTTC.

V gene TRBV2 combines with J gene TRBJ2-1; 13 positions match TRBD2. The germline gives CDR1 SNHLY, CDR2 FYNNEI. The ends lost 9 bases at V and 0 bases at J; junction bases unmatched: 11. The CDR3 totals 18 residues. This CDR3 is CASGTLTSGGISYNEQFF. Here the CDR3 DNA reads TGTGCCAGTGGCACTCTGACTAGCGGGGGGATCTCCTACAATGAGCAGTTCTTC.

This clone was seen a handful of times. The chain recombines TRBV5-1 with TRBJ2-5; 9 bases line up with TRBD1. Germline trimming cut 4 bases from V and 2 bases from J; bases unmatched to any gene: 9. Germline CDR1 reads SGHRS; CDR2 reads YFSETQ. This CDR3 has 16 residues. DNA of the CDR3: TGCGCCAGCAGCCCCGGGGACAGGGTTGGGCAAGAGACCCAGTACTTC. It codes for CASSPGDRVGQETQYF.

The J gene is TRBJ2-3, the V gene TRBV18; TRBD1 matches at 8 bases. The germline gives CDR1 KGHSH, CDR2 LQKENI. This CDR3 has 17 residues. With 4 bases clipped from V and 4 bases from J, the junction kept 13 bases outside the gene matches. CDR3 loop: CASSRTPGQGGPDTQYF. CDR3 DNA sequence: TGTGCCAGCTCACGAACGCCCGGACAGGGCGGGCCAGATACGCAGTATTTT. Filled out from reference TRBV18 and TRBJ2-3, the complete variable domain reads NAGVMQNPRHLVRRRGQEARLRCSPMKGHSHVYWYRQLPEEGLKFMVYLQKENIIDESGMPKERFSAEFPKEGPSILRIQQVVRGDSAAYFCASSRTPGQGGPDTQYFGPGTRLTVL.

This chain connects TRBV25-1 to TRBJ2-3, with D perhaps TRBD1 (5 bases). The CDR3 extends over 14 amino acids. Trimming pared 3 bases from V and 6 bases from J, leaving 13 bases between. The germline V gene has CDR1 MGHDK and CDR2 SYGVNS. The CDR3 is CASSDGKGWDTQYF. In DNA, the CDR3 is TGTGCCAGCAGTGATGGCAAGGGGTGGGATACGCAGTATTTT.